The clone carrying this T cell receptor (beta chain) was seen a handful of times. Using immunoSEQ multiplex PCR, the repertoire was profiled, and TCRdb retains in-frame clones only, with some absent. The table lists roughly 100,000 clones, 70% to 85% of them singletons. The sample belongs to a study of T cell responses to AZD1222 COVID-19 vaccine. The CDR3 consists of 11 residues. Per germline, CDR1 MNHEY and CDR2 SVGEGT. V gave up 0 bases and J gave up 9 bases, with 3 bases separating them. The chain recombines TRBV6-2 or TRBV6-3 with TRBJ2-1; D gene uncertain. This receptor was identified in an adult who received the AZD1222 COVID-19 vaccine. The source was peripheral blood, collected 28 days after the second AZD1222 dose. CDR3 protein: CASSYSGEQFF. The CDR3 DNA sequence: TGTGCCAGCAGTTACTCGGGTGAGCAGTTCTTC.